Listed below are T cell receptor beta chains from one sample, sequenced in a study of blood T cell repertoires in COVID-19. Sequencing used immunoSEQ multiplex PCR; TCRdb keeps in-frame clones, though not all of them. The sample includes approximately 120,000 clones, 70% to 75% of them seen just once. Material for sequencing was peripheral blood. These TCRs come from a man between 60 and 70 years old with acute or convalescent COVID-19. The CDR3 runs from the conserved cysteine through the conserved F or W. D genes are given only for firm matches. Not every row has a clone size; where given, it reads once, few, many or a size class.

cdr3_length: 16
j_call: TRBJ2-5
d_call: TRBD2
v_call: TRBV19
clone_size: -
cdr3_nt: TGTGCCAGTAGTATATTCGCTGAGACTAGCAGGGAGACCCAGTACTTC
cdr3_aa: CASSIFAETSRETQYF

cdr3_length: 16
j_call: TRBJ2-2
d_call: TRBD2
v_call: TRBV27
clone_size: -
cdr3_nt: TGTGCCAGCAGTTTAGGGGGAGGGTTGAACACCGGGGAGCTGTTTTTT
cdr3_aa: CASSLGGGLNTGELFF

cdr3_length: 14
j_call: TRBJ2-7
d_call: TRBD1
v_call: TRBV24-1
clone_size: few
cdr3_nt: TGTGCCACCAGTACCGGGACAGGGGACTACGAGCAGTACTTC
cdr3_aa: CATSTGTGDYEQYF

cdr3_length: 18
j_call: TRBJ2-1
d_call: TRBD2
v_call: TRBV4-2
clone_size: -
cdr3_nt: TGTGCCAGCAGCCAAGATTTTCCGCAGCCTAGCGGGACCAATGAGCAGTTCTTC
cdr3_aa: CASSQDFPQPSGTNEQFF

cdr3_length: 14
j_call: TRBJ1-1
d_call: -
v_call: TRBV18
clone_size: -
cdr3_nt: TGTGCCAGCTCACCACCGGGCAGGGGTACTGAAGCTTTCTTT
cdr3_aa: CASSPPGRGTEAFF

cdr3_length: 18
j_call: TRBJ2-3
d_call: -
v_call: TRBV25-1
clone_size: -
cdr3_nt: TGTGCCAGCAGTTCTGCCGGACAGTCCGGACGATTCACAGATACGCAGTATTTT
cdr3_aa: CASSSAGQSGRFTDTQYF

cdr3_length: 18
j_call: TRBJ1-5
d_call: -
v_call: TRBV6-2/TRBV6-3
clone_size: -
cdr3_nt: TGTGCCAGCAGTCCGGGGGGGAGCGCTGGGATTAGCAATCAGCCCCAGCATTTT
cdr3_aa: CASSPGGSAGISNQPQHF

cdr3_length: 13
j_call: TRBJ1-5
d_call: -
v_call: TRBV27
clone_size: once
cdr3_nt: TGTGCCAGCAGTTTGGACAGCTTTAAGCCCCAGCATTTT
cdr3_aa: CASSLDSFKPQHF

cdr3_length: 16
j_call: TRBJ2-5
d_call: TRBD1
v_call: TRBV7-7
clone_size: few
cdr3_nt: TGTGCCAGCAGCTTAACCGGGACAGGGGCCCAAGAGACCCAGTACTTC
cdr3_aa: CASSLTGTGAQETQYF

cdr3_length: 17
j_call: TRBJ2-1
d_call: -
v_call: TRBV18
clone_size: -
cdr3_nt: TGTGCCAGCTCACCACAGGGCTTCGCGGGGTCCTACAATGAGCAGTTCTTC
cdr3_aa: CASSPQGFAGSYNEQFF

cdr3_length: 15
j_call: TRBJ2-2
d_call: TRBD2
v_call: TRBV7-9
clone_size: -
cdr3_nt: TGTGCCAGCAGCTGGGGACTACAGAACACCGGGGAGCTGTTTTTT
cdr3_aa: CASSWGLQNTGELFF

cdr3_length: 14
j_call: TRBJ1-4
d_call: -
v_call: TRBV6-6
clone_size: -
cdr3_nt: TGTGCCAGCAGTTACCCCGGAGGAAAGGAAAAACTGTTTTTT
cdr3_aa: CASSYPGGKEKLFF

cdr3_length: 13
j_call: TRBJ1-2
d_call: -
v_call: TRBV2
clone_size: -
cdr3_nt: TGTGCCAGCAGTGCGGGAGTCCTCTATGGCTACACCTTC
cdr3_aa: CASSAGVLYGYTF

cdr3_length: 14
j_call: TRBJ2-2
d_call: -
v_call: TRBV2
clone_size: -
cdr3_nt: TGTGCCAGCAGTGAGGTCACACAAACCGGGGAGCTGTTTTTT
cdr3_aa: CASSEVTQTGELFF

cdr3_length: 13
j_call: TRBJ1-2
d_call: -
v_call: TRBV6-5
clone_size: -
cdr3_nt: TGTGCCAGCAGCCCCGACGGGAACTATGGCTACACCTTC
cdr3_aa: CASSPDGNYGYTF

cdr3_length: 15
j_call: TRBJ2-2
d_call: TRBD1
v_call: TRBV6-6
clone_size: once
cdr3_nt: TGTGCCAGCAGTTGGCAGGACAGGGGGCCCGGGGAGCTGTTTTTT
cdr3_aa: CASSWQDRGPGELFF

cdr3_length: 14
j_call: TRBJ1-1
d_call: -
v_call: TRBV19
clone_size: -
cdr3_nt: TGTGCCAGCTCAAAAGGGGGAATGGTCACTGAAGCTTTCTTT
cdr3_aa: CASSKGGMVTEAFF

cdr3_length: 13
j_call: TRBJ1-1
d_call: -
v_call: TRBV19
clone_size: -
cdr3_nt: TGTGCCAGTAAGACAGACCAATTCATTGAAGCTTTCTTT
cdr3_aa: CASKTDQFIEAFF

cdr3_length: 14
j_call: TRBJ1-5
d_call: TRBD1
v_call: TRBV6-5
clone_size: -
cdr3_nt: TGTGCCAGCAGTTACCGACAGGGGGTTCAGCCCCAGCATTTT
cdr3_aa: CASSYRQGVQPQHF

cdr3_length: 15
j_call: TRBJ1-4
d_call: -
v_call: TRBV30
clone_size: few
cdr3_nt: TGTGCCTGGGGTCCACTCGTGGACAATCCTAAAAAACTGTTTTTT
cdr3_aa: CAWGPLVDNPKKLFF

cdr3_length: 15
j_call: TRBJ2-2
d_call: TRBD2
v_call: TRBV19
clone_size: -
cdr3_nt: TGTGCCAGTAGTATCGCTAGCGGGACTTCCCGGGAGCTGTTTTTT
cdr3_aa: CASSIASGTSRELFF

cdr3_length: 15
j_call: TRBJ1-5
d_call: -
v_call: TRBV3-1/TRBV3-2
clone_size: -
cdr3_nt: TGTGCCAGCAGCCAAGATCGGGACATAGGGCAGCCCCAGCATTTT
cdr3_aa: CASSQDRDIGQPQHF

cdr3_length: 14
j_call: TRBJ1-2
d_call: TRBD1
v_call: TRBV5-8
clone_size: -
cdr3_nt: TGTGCCAGCAGCTGGGGACAGGGGGCGCGCGGCTACACCTTC
cdr3_aa: CASSWGQGARGYTF

cdr3_length: 14
j_call: TRBJ2-2
d_call: -
v_call: TRBV2
clone_size: -
cdr3_nt: TGTGCCAGCGGAAGCATCGGGGGTGGCGGGGAGCTGTTTTTT
cdr3_aa: CASGSIGGGGELFF

cdr3_length: 15
j_call: TRBJ2-2
d_call: -
v_call: TRBV9
clone_size: -
cdr3_nt: TGTGCCAGCACCAAAGAACAGGGCAACACCGGGGAGCTGTTTTTT
cdr3_aa: CASTKEQGNTGELFF

cdr3_length: 14
j_call: TRBJ2-2
d_call: -
v_call: TRBV29-1
clone_size: -
cdr3_nt: TGCAGCGGCGGCGACCTAAGCTTCACCGGGGAGCTGTTTTTT
cdr3_aa: CSGGDLSFTGELFF

cdr3_length: 15
j_call: TRBJ2-7
d_call: -
v_call: TRBV21-1
clone_size: -
cdr3_nt: TGTGCCAGCAGCAAAGTTGAGCGGTCCTCCTACGAGCAGTACTTC
cdr3_aa: CASSKVERSSYEQYF

cdr3_length: 16
j_call: TRBJ2-2
d_call: -
v_call: TRBV6-1
clone_size: -
cdr3_nt: TGTGCCAGCAGTGAAGGAGAACTCTACTACACCGGGGAGCTGTTTTTT
cdr3_aa: CASSEGELYYTGELFF

cdr3_length: 16
j_call: TRBJ1-2
d_call: TRBD1
v_call: TRBV5-6
clone_size: -
cdr3_nt: TGTGCCAGCAGCTTGAAGGACAGGCGGACTTCGGGGGGCTACACCTTC
cdr3_aa: CASSLKDRRTSGGYTF

cdr3_length: 16
j_call: TRBJ2-3
d_call: TRBD2
v_call: TRBV11-2
clone_size: -
cdr3_nt: TGTGCCAGCAGCTTAGTCGGGCTAGCGGCTACAGATACGCAGTATTTT
cdr3_aa: CASSLVGLAATDTQYF

cdr3_length: 14
j_call: TRBJ1-4
d_call: TRBD1
v_call: TRBV24-1
clone_size: -
cdr3_nt: TGTGCCACCAGCATGCCGGGACAGGGGGAAAAACTGTTTTTT
cdr3_aa: CATSMPGQGEKLFF

cdr3_length: 12
j_call: TRBJ1-1
d_call: -
v_call: TRBV15
clone_size: -
cdr3_nt: TGTGCCACCGGAACCGCCTATAGCGAAGCTTTCTTT
cdr3_aa: CATGTAYSEAFF

cdr3_length: 15
j_call: TRBJ2-1
d_call: TRBD2
v_call: TRBV20-1
clone_size: -
cdr3_nt: TGCAGTGCTAGTCGCGGGGGAGCGGCTGCCAATGAGCAGTTCTTC
cdr3_aa: CSASRGGAAANEQFF

cdr3_length: 15
j_call: TRBJ2-1
d_call: -
v_call: TRBV6-1
clone_size: -
cdr3_nt: TGTGCCAGCAGTGATTGGTCGGGGGTGCACAATGAGCAGTTCTTC
cdr3_aa: CASSDWSGVHNEQFF

cdr3_length: 15
j_call: TRBJ1-4
d_call: TRBD1
v_call: TRBV30
clone_size: -
cdr3_nt: TGTGCCTGGAGTTCAGGGGGTCGGTCTAATGAAAAACTGTTTTTT
cdr3_aa: CAWSSGGRSNEKLFF

cdr3_length: 14
j_call: TRBJ1-6
d_call: -
v_call: TRBV9
clone_size: few
cdr3_nt: TGTGCCAGCAGCGTAGACCGGGTAAATTCACCCCTCCACTTT
cdr3_aa: CASSVDRVNSPLHF

cdr3_length: 13
j_call: TRBJ1-2
d_call: -
v_call: TRBV5-1
clone_size: once
cdr3_nt: TGCGCCAGCAGCCCCACCTGGAAGGAGGGCTACACCTTC
cdr3_aa: CASSPTWKEGYTF

cdr3_length: 15
j_call: TRBJ1-5
d_call: -
v_call: TRBV6-2/TRBV6-3
clone_size: -
cdr3_nt: TGTGCCAGCAGTTACTCTCCAGGGGGCAATCAGCCCCAGCATTTT
cdr3_aa: CASSYSPGGNQPQHF

cdr3_length: 16
j_call: TRBJ1-5
d_call: -
v_call: TRBV3-1/TRBV3-2
clone_size: few
cdr3_nt: TGTGCCAGCAGCCAAGATTGGGGGGGATTCAGTCAGCCCCAGCATTTT
cdr3_aa: CASSQDWGGFSQPQHF

cdr3_length: 17
j_call: TRBJ1-3
d_call: -
v_call: TRBV4-1
clone_size: -
cdr3_nt: TGCGCCAGCAGCCAAGTCTTTCGGTCCTTCTCTGGAAACACCATATATTTT
cdr3_aa: CASSQVFRSFSGNTIYF

cdr3_length: 16
j_call: TRBJ2-7
d_call: TRBD1
v_call: TRBV28
clone_size: -
cdr3_nt: TGTGCCAGCAGTTTATGGACCGGGACAGGGGGTGGCGAGCAGTACTTC
cdr3_aa: CASSLWTGTGGGEQYF

cdr3_length: 15
j_call: TRBJ1-4
d_call: -
v_call: TRBV19
clone_size: -
cdr3_nt: TGTGCCAGTAAGATCGGGGAGCGACGTTGGGAAAAACTGTTTTTT
cdr3_aa: CASKIGERRWEKLFF

cdr3_length: 13
j_call: TRBJ2-3
d_call: TRBD2
v_call: TRBV9
clone_size: -
cdr3_nt: TGTGCCAGCAGGGGACTAGCGTCCGATACGCAGTATTTT
cdr3_aa: CASRGLASDTQYF

cdr3_length: 17
j_call: TRBJ2-3
d_call: -
v_call: TRBV5-4
clone_size: -
cdr3_nt: TGTGCCAGCAGCCCCTCCCCGGCGGTTTCTCGCACAGATACGCAGTATTTT
cdr3_aa: CASSPSPAVSRTDTQYF

cdr3_length: 15
j_call: TRBJ2-3
d_call: -
v_call: TRBV7-3
clone_size: few
cdr3_nt: TGTGCCAGCAGCCCCACAGGGCGAAGCACAGATACGCAGTATTTT
cdr3_aa: CASSPTGRSTDTQYF

cdr3_length: 14
j_call: TRBJ2-3
d_call: -
v_call: TRBV11-3
clone_size: -
cdr3_nt: TGTGCCAGCAGCTTTGGAAGGGGGAGAGATACGCAGTATTTT
cdr3_aa: CASSFGRGRDTQYF

cdr3_length: 13
j_call: TRBJ1-1
d_call: TRBD1
v_call: TRBV6-5
clone_size: few
cdr3_nt: TGTGCCAGCAGTTTACAGGGGCTGGGGGTGGCTTTCTTT
cdr3_aa: CASSLQGLGVAFF

cdr3_length: 16
j_call: TRBJ2-4
d_call: -
v_call: TRBV5-1
clone_size: -
cdr3_nt: TGCGCCAGCAGCCAAAACAGGTTTTCAGCCAAAAACATTCAGTACTTC
cdr3_aa: CASSQNRFSAKNIQYF

cdr3_length: 16
j_call: TRBJ1-1
d_call: TRBD1
v_call: TRBV6-6
clone_size: few
cdr3_nt: TGTGCCACCGGGCCGGGACAGGGGGCCTCTGTCGTTGAAGCTTTCTTT
cdr3_aa: CATGPGQGASVVEAFF

cdr3_length: 14
j_call: TRBJ2-2
d_call: -
v_call: TRBV29-1
clone_size: -
cdr3_nt: TGCAGCGCCCGAGGGACTGCGAACACCGGGGAGCTGTTTTTT
cdr3_aa: CSARGTANTGELFF

cdr3_length: 16
j_call: TRBJ2-6
d_call: TRBD2
v_call: TRBV9
clone_size: -
cdr3_nt: TGTGCCCGCAGCGGGGGGGAGAGCTCTGGGGCCAACGTCCTGACTTTC
cdr3_aa: CARSGGESSGANVLTF

cdr3_length: 15
j_call: TRBJ2-1
d_call: TRBD1
v_call: TRBV5-1
clone_size: -
cdr3_nt: TGCGCCAGCAGCTTGTACAGGGGCTCCTACAATGAGCAGTTCTTC
cdr3_aa: CASSLYRGSYNEQFF

cdr3_length: 16
j_call: TRBJ2-1
d_call: -
v_call: TRBV9
clone_size: -
cdr3_nt: TGTGCCAGCAGCGTAATGCCGGGATCCTATTACAATGAGCAGTTCTTC
cdr3_aa: CASSVMPGSYYNEQFF

cdr3_length: 15
j_call: TRBJ1-3
d_call: -
v_call: TRBV7-2
clone_size: few
cdr3_nt: TGTGCCAGCAGCTTACGCAGGGATGCTGGAAACACCATATATTTT
cdr3_aa: CASSLRRDAGNTIYF

cdr3_length: 16
j_call: TRBJ2-7
d_call: TRBD1
v_call: TRBV19
clone_size: few
cdr3_nt: TGTGCCAGTAGTAGCGTCCCGACAGGGGGCTGGTTGGAGCAGTACTTC
cdr3_aa: CASSSVPTGGWLEQYF

cdr3_length: 12
j_call: TRBJ2-1
d_call: -
v_call: TRBV11-3
clone_size: -
cdr3_nt: TGTGCCAGCAGCTTAGGGGACTCTCCAGAGTTCTTC
cdr3_aa: CASSLGDSPEFF

cdr3_length: 17
j_call: TRBJ1-5
d_call: TRBD1
v_call: TRBV6-6
clone_size: -
cdr3_nt: TGTGCCAGCAGTCCCCTTAGACAGGGCTTAGGCAATCAGCCCCAGCATTTT
cdr3_aa: CASSPLRQGLGNQPQHF

cdr3_length: 13
j_call: TRBJ2-1
d_call: TRBD2
v_call: TRBV12-3/TRBV12-4
clone_size: -
cdr3_nt: TGTGCCAGCAGGACTAGCGGGAGGGATGAGCAGTTCTTC
cdr3_aa: CASRTSGRDEQFF

cdr3_length: 15
j_call: TRBJ2-2
d_call: -
v_call: TRBV24-1
clone_size: -
cdr3_nt: TGTGCCACCAGTGGCGGTGCCCCGAACACCGGGGAGCTGTTTTTT
cdr3_aa: CATSGGAPNTGELFF

cdr3_length: 14
j_call: TRBJ2-1
d_call: TRBD2
v_call: TRBV7-8
clone_size: -
cdr3_nt: TGTGCCAGCAGCGAGGGACTATCATACAATGAGCAGTTCTTC
cdr3_aa: CASSEGLSYNEQFF